This entry lists 15 T cell receptor beta chains sequenced from one sample in a study of cytomegalovirus exposure and HLA in healthy donors. The PCR made use of 60 Vbeta and 13 Jbeta primers. Sequencing used immunoSEQ multiplex PCR; TCRdb keeps in-frame clones, though not all of them. Of about 80,000 clones in the sample, around 62% were seen once. The sample was PBMCs. The receptors stem from a male donor in good health and CMV-seropositive.

This chain connects TRBV5-4 to TRBJ2-7, with 7 bases matching TRBD1. The V gene's germline CDR1 is SGHNT and CDR2 YYREEE (reference sequence). V lost 4 bases to trimming and J lost 2 bases; unmatched junction nucleotides: 6. This CDR3 has 14 residues. The CDR3 here is CASSPGQRAYEQYF. The CDR3 bases are TGTGCCAGCAGCCCGGGACAGAGGGCCTACGAGCAGTACTTC.

This clone was seen a single time. Since no conserved phenylalanine or tryptophan closes the CDR3, a read error is the likely cause. The rearrangement uses TRBV6-4 and TRBJ2-2, with D unclear. Deletions cut 3 bases from V and 0 bases from J, with 8 bases between. Germline lookup yields CDR1 MRHNA and CDR2 SNTAGT. The CDR3 spans 15 residues. This CDR3 reads CASSEESPNTGELFL. The DNA of the CDR3 is TGTGCCAGCAGTGAAGAAAGTCCGAACACCGGGGAGCTGTTTCTT.

This clone was seen a handful of times. The CDR3 spells CASTPVWGQVGELFF. In DNA form, the CDR3 reads TGTGCCAGTACCCCCGTGTGGGGGCAGGTCGGGGAGCTGTTTTTT. The chain joins TRBV19 to TRBJ2-2; TRBD1 might be the D (6 bases). The CDR3 length is 15 residues. V lost 7 bases and J 7 bases, leaving 19 bases between the germline ends. The germline V gene has CDR1 LNHDA and CDR2 SQIVND (reference sequence). The full variable domain, its missing parts supplied by reference TRBV19 and TRBJ2-2, is DGGITQSPKYLFRKEGQNVTLSCEQNLNHDAMYWYRQDPGQGLRLIYYSQIVNDFQKGDIAEGYSVSREKKESFPLTVTSAQKNPTAFYLCASTPVWGQVGELFFGEGSRLTVL.

This clone was observed a few times. V is TRBV7-2 and J is TRBJ2-7; D not certain. V was clipped by 0 bases and J by 6 bases, with 12 bases between them. The CDR3 has 14 amino acids. Germline assignment: CDR1 SGHTA and CDR2 FQGNSA. CDR3 sequence reads: CASSLAATIIEQYF. The CDR3 DNA sequence: TGTGCCAGCAGCTTAGCTGCTACCATTATCGAGCAGTACTTC.

V usage is TRBV6-6 and J usage is TRBJ2-5; a weak D match, TRBD1 (5 bases). The CDR3 is made up of 13 amino acids. Trimming pared 7 bases from V and 4 bases from J, leaving 13 bases between. Germline V gene sequence: CDR1 MNHNY, CDR2 SVGAGI (reference sequence). The CDR3 spells CASTWTPRETQYF. CDR3 DNA sequence: TGTGCCAGCACTTGGACACCCAGAGAGACCCAGTACTTC.

The CDR3, as DNA: TGCGCCAGCAGCTGGCGGACAGGGGAGGATGAGCAGTTCTTC. It codes for CASSWRTGEDEQFF. V usage is TRBV5-1 and J usage is TRBJ2-1; the match to TRBD1 covers 9 bases. V shed 3 bases, J shed 8 bases, and the junction held 6 bases outside the gene matches. CDR1 is SGHRS and CDR2 is YFSETQ in the germline V gene. The CDR3 has 14 amino acids.

This clone has only a few counts. J is TRBJ2-2 and V is TRBV28, with 8 bases identical to TRBD2. V lost 7 bases to trimming and J lost 6 bases; unmatched junction nucleotides: 16. Per germline, CDR1 MDHEN and CDR2 SYDVKM. This CDR3 spans 17 amino acids. In nucleotides, the CDR3 is TGTGCCAGCACCTATCTAGGGGCGGGAGGAGGAGCCGGGGAGCTGTTTTTT. Residues: CASTYLGAGGGAGELFF.

This chain uses TRBV5-1 with TRBJ1-1, with 9 nucleotides matching TRBD1. This CDR3 spans 14 amino acids. The germline CDR1 and CDR2 sequences are SGHRS and YFSETQ. J was trimmed by 7 bases and V by 3 bases; bases with no gene match: 7. The DNA of the CDR3 is TGCGCCAGCAGCTCGGGCCCGGACAGGGGTGAAGCTTTCTTT. Protein: CASSSGPDRGEAFF.

The V and J genes are TRBV4-2 and TRBJ2-1; 7 nucleotides match TRBD2. The CDR3 has 15 residues. CDR1 and CDR2 (germline): LGHNA, YNFKEQ. With 0 bases clipped from V and 6 bases from J, the junction kept 5 bases outside the gene matches. The CDR3 DNA follows: TGTGCCAGCAGCCAAGATGGGGGGGATTTCAATGAGCAGTTCTTC. It translates to CASSQDGGDFNEQFF.

V usage is TRBV30 and J usage is TRBJ2-1; TRBD2 aligns across 7 bases. There are 18 residues in the CDR3. Germline V gives CDR1 GTSNPN, CDR2 SVGIG (reference sequence). With 1 base clipped from V and 8 bases from J, the junction kept 20 bases outside the gene matches. This CDR3 is CAWSGPSGGLWTRDEQFF. The CDR3 nucleotides are TGTGCCTGGAGTGGACCTAGCGGCGGGTTGTGGACCAGGGATGAGCAGTTCTTC.

The rearrangement uses TRBV6-7 and TRBJ1-2; 8 bases match TRBD1. TRBV6-7 is an open reading frame whose function is uncertain. J lost 4 bases, V lost 3 bases, and 4 bases had no gene match. This CDR3 comprises 14 residues. The CDR3 coding sequence is TGTGCCAGCAGTTATATCAGGGGGCTCTATGGCTACACCTTC. This gives the protein CASSYIRGLYGYTF.

The chain combines TRBV2 with TRBJ2-2, with 11 positions matching TRBD2. V shed 7 bases and J 2 bases; nucleotides not matched to a gene: 12. From germline, CDR1 is SNHLY and CDR2 FYNNEI. The CDR3 is 18 amino acids. The CDR3 DNA is TGTGCCAGCACCCAGGCGCTAGCGGGGGGATATAACACCGGGGAGCTGTTTTTT. It encodes CASTQALAGGYNTGELFF.

The sample holds a few counts of this clone. This chain joins TRBV5-4 and TRBJ2-1; 9 bases match TRBD2. The junction had 5 bases not matched to a gene; V was cut back by 0 bases and J by 4 bases. The CDR3 sequence is 16 residues long. CDR1 is SGHNT and CDR2 is YYREEE in the germline V gene (reference sequence). The CDR3 sequence is CASSLGAGGKYNEQFF. CDR3 DNA: TGTGCCAGCAGCTTGGGCGCGGGGGGGAAATACAATGAGCAGTTCTTC. Together with reference TRBV5-4 and TRBJ2-1, the CDR3 gives the full variable domain: ETGVTQSPTHLIKTRGQQVTLRCSSQSGHNTVSWYQQALGQGPQFIFQYYREEENGRGNFPPRFSGLQFPNYSSELNVNALELDDSALYLCASSLGAGGKYNEQFFGPGTRLTVL.

This clone is labeled as medium-sized (0.01 to 0.1%). V and J are TRBV6-1 and TRBJ1-3; 7 bases agree with TRBD1. From germline, CDR1 is MNHNS and CDR2 SASEGT. The CDR3 covers 16 residues. With V trimmed by 1 base and J by 2 bases, 5 bases remained unmatched. CDR3 nucleotides: TGTGCCAGCAGTGAAGAAGTGACAGGGACTGGAAACACCATATATTTT. Its translation is CASSEEVTGTGNTIYF.

The chain is built from TRBV28 and TRBJ1-5; a possible D gene is TRBD1 (5 bases). Germline V gene data show CDR1 as MDHEN and CDR2 as SYDVKM. V shed 3 bases and J shed 7 bases, with 10 bases lying between them. The CDR3 runs 13 residues. CDR3 residues: CASSFSDRQPQHF. The CDR3 nucleotides read TGTGCCAGCAGTTTCTCAGACAGACAGCCCCAGCATTTT.